This TCR beta chain came from a study of neoadjuvant anti-PD-1 for oral cavity cancer. Study-wide background: Nivolumab at 3 mg/kg was mostly given biweekly, three to four doses, pre-surgery. Non-progressing patients received a fourth nivolumab dose near day 43, then surgery on days 50-56.

The table came from immunoSEQ multiplex PCR; TCRdb's copy has only in-frame clones and leaves some out. The sample holds around 21,000 clones, 45% seen once. This CDR3 has 13 residues. Germline assignment: CDR1 GTSNPN and CDR2 SVGIG (reference sequence). V lost 2 bases to trimming and J lost 5 bases, with 12 bases between them. Indicated time point: after neoadjuvant nivolumab, at surgical resection. The patients had HPV-negative, locally advanced oral cavity squamous cell carcinoma. The chain has TRBV30 and TRBJ2-5; the D is unclear. The source was tumor tissue, collected after nivolumab (anti-PD-1) treatment. This clonotype was obtained from a person between 40 and 85 years old with oral cavity squamous cell carcinoma. The CDR3 loop reads CAWSPQSLETQYF. In nucleotides, the CDR3 is TGTGCCTGGAGTCCCCAGAGCCTGGAGACCCAGTACTTC.